This is a list of T cell receptor beta chains from one sample in a study of blood T cell repertoires in COVID-19. Some clones are missing from TCRdb's copy, which holds only in-frame ones; the method was immunoSEQ multiplex PCR. The sample has around 250,000 clones, about nine tenths seen once; the top ten hold 0.85% to 0.95%. The sequenced material came from peripheral blood. The receptor set was obtained from a woman aged 40 to 49 who had recovered from COVID-19. Both conserved end residues are part of each CDR3. The D gene is left open where the match is weak. Not all rows give a size; the values are once, few, many and, for expanded clones, a class.

J: TRBJ2-7
D: TRBD2
V: TRBV10-3
size: .
DNA: TGTGCCATCAGTGAGTCCTGGGGAGGGGCCTACGAGCAGTACTTC
CDR3: CAISESWGGAYEQYF

J: TRBJ2-1
D: TRBD2
V: TRBV30
size: once
DNA: TGTGCCTGGAGGATCGGACTAGCGGGAGGCAAAAAGCAGTTCTTC
CDR3: CAWRIGLAGGKKQFF

J: TRBJ2-1
D: TRBD2
V: TRBV7-6
size: .
DNA: TGTGCCAGCAGCTTCGCCCCAGCGGGAGGGTTCTACAATGAGCAGTTCTTC
CDR3: CASSFAPAGGFYNEQFF

J: TRBJ2-1
D: .
V: TRBV27
size: .
DNA: TGTGCCAGCAGCCGAAGGGTCTTAGGAGGGGTCTGGGACAATGAGCAGTTCTTC
CDR3: CASSRRVLGGVWDNEQFF

J: TRBJ2-3
D: .
V: TRBV7-9
size: .
DNA: TGTGCCAGCAGCTTTGGGGCTTACCCTAGCACAGATACGCAGTATTTT
CDR3: CASSFGAYPSTDTQYF

J: TRBJ2-5
D: TRBD2
V: TRBV7-9
size: .
DNA: TGTGCCAGCAGCTTAGATCGCAGGGAGGGGAAAGAGACCCAGTACTTC
CDR3: CASSLDRREGKETQYF

J: TRBJ2-1
D: .
V: TRBV27
size: .
DNA: TGTGCCAGCAGTGGTCCAGGCTCCTACAATGAGCAGTTCTTC
CDR3: CASSGPGSYNEQFF

J: TRBJ1-3
D: TRBD1
V: TRBV11-2
size: .
DNA: TGTGCCAGCAGCTTAGGATTTGGGGACAGGGAAGGAAACACCATATATTTT
CDR3: CASSLGFGDREGNTIYF

J: TRBJ2-7
D: .
V: TRBV21-1
size: .
DNA: TGTGCCAGCAGCACCGCCCGAAGACCGGGACAGGGCAGGGGATGGTACGAGCAGTACTTC
CDR3: CASSTARRPGQGRGWYEQYF

J: TRBJ2-3
D: .
V: TRBV11-3
size: .
DNA: TGTGCCAGCAGCTTAGGGGAGGATACGCAGTATTTT
CDR3: CASSLGEDTQYF

J: TRBJ2-7
D: .
V: TRBV18
size: .
DNA: TGTGCCAGCTCACCATTGGGCGGGGCCGAGCAGTACTTC
CDR3: CASSPLGGAEQYF

J: TRBJ1-1
D: .
V: TRBV28
size: .
DNA: TGTGCCAGCGAACGGGACTTGAACACTGAAGCTTTCTTT
CDR3: CASERDLNTEAFF